This T cell receptor beta chain was obtained from a study of post-analysis software for immune sequencing data. Study observations and caveats: The normalized Chao1 diversity of multiple sclerosis patients was significantly lower than that of controls. Controls showed lower frequencies than patients for roughly 5 TRBV segments, and TRBV5-6, TRBV5-1 and TRBV20-1 were among these.

The CDR3 extends over 14 amino acids. V dropped 2 bases and J dropped 7; count of bases not matched to a gene: 3. CDR1 is KGHDR, CDR2 SFDVKD, per germline. Unique molecular identifiers were present in the TCR beta cDNA libraries. TCRdb recomputed calls from the PCR reads with MiXCR, one row per CDR3 protein. The table has hundreds of thousands of distinct CDR3 sequences, approximately 46% seen once. This clonotype was counted only a few times. Its antigen remains unidentified. The TCR sequence derives from a girl aged 10-17 years with multiple sclerosis. The chain recombines TRBV24-1 with TRBJ1-4; 7 nucleotides match TRBD1. The specimen was blood. The CDR3 region is CATSDSTGSEKLFF. The CDR3 DNA follows: TGTGCCACCAGTGATTCGACAGGGAGTGAAAAACTGTTTTTT.